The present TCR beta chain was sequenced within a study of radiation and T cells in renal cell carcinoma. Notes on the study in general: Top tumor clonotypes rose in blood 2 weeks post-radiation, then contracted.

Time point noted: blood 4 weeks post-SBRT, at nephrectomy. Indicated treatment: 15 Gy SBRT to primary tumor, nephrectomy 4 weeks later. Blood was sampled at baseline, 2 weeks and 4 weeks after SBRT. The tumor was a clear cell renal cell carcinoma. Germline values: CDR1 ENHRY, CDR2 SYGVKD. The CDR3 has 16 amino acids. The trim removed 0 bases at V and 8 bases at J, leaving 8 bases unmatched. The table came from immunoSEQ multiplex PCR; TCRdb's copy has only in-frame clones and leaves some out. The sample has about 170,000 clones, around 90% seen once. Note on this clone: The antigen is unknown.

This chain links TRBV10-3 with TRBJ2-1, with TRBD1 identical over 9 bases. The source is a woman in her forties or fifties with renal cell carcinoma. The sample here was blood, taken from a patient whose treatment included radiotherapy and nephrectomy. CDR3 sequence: CAISESGQGGIDEQFF. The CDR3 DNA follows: TGTGCCATCAGTGAGTCGGGACAGGGTGGGATCGATGAGCAGTTCTTC.